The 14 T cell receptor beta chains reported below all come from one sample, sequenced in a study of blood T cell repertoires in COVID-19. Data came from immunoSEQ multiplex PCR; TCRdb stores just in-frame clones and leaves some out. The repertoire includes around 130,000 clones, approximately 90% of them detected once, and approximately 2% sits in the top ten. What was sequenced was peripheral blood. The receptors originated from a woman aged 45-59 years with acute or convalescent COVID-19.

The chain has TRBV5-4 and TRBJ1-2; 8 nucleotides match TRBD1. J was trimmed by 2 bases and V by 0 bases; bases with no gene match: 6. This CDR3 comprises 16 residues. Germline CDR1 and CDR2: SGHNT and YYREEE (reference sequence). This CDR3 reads CASSLAGQGLNYGYTF. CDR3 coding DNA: TGTGCCAGCAGCTTGGCCGGACAGGGCTTGAACTATGGCTACACCTTC.

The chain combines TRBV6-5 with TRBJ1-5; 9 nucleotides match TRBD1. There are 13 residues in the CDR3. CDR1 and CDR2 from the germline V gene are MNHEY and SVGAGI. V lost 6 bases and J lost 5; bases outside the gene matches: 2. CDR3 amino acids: CASSWDRDQPQHF. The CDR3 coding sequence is TGTGCCAGCAGCTGGGACAGGGATCAGCCCCAGCATTTT.

The CDR3 region is CASTRGVNSPLHF. The CDR3 DNA reads TGTGCCAGCACGCGGGGGGTTAATTCACCCCTCCACTTT. V and J are TRBV19 and TRBJ1-6; possible D gene TRBD1, 5 bases. Trimming shortened V by 9 bases and J by 6 bases, and 12 bases separated the two germline ends. Germline CDR1 and CDR2: LNHDA and SQIVND (reference sequence). CDR3 length equals 13 residues.

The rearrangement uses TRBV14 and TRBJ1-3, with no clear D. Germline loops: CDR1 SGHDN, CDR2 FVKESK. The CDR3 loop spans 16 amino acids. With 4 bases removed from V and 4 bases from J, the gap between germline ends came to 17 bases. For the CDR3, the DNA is TGTGCCAGCAGCCCCCCGGGGAGTCTAAGAGGAAACACCATATATTTT. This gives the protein CASSPPGSLRGNTIYF.

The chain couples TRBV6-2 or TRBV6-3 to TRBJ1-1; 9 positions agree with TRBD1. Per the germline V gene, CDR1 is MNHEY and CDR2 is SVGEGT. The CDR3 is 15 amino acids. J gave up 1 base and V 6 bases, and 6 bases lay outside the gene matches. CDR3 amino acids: CASSLQGAQNTEAFF. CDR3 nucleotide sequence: TGTGCCAGCAGCCTACAGGGGGCGCAGAACACTGAAGCTTTCTTT.

The CDR3 DNA is TGTGCCAGCAGTTTTCAGGGGGGACGGAGAGAAGGTGGCTACACCTTC. Its protein is CASSFQGGRREGGYTF. This chain connects TRBV27 to TRBJ1-2; 7 nucleotides line up with TRBD1. Germline assignment: CDR1 MNHEY and CDR2 SMNVEV (reference sequence). The CDR3 loop spans 16 amino acids. After removal of 3 bases from V and 7 bases from J, the junction contained 14 bases not matched to a gene.

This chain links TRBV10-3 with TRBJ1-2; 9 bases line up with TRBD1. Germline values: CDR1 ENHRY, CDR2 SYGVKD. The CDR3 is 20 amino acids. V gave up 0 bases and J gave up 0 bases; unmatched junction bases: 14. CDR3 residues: CAISESNFLRTGGANYGYTF. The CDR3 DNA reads TGTGCCATCAGTGAGTCGAACTTTTTGAGAACAGGGGGCGCTAACTATGGCTACACCTTC.

The DNA of the CDR3 is TGTGCCAGCAGTTCATCCCAGGGGCCTCGGGGAACCCAGTACTTC. Protein product: CASSSSQGPRGTQYF. This chain joins TRBV5-4 and TRBJ2-5, with a tentative D call TRBD1 (6 bases). V was pared by 5 bases and J by 8 bases, with 22 bases between. Germline V gives CDR1 SGHNT, CDR2 YYREEE (reference sequence). The CDR3 is 15 amino acids.

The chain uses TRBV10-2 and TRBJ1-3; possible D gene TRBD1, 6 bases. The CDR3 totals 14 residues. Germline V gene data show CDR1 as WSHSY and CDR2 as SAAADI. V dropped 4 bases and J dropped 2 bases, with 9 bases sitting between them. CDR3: CASSGKGAGNTIYF. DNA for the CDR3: TGCGCCAGCAGTGGCAAGGGGGCTGGAAACACCATATATTTT.

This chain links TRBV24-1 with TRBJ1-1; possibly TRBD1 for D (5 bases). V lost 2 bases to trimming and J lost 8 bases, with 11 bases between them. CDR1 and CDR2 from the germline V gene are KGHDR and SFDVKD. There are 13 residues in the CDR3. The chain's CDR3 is CATSDSKYREAFF. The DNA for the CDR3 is TGTGCCACCAGTGATTCGAAATACAGGGAAGCTTTCTTT.

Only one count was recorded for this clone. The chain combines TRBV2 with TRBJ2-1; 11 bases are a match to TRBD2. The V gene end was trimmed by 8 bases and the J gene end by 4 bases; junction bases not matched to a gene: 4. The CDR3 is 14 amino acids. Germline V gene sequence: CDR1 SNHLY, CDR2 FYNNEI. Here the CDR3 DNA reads TGTGCCAGCGGTCCTAGCGGGGGGTACAATGAGCAGTTCTTC. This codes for CASGPSGGYNEQFF.

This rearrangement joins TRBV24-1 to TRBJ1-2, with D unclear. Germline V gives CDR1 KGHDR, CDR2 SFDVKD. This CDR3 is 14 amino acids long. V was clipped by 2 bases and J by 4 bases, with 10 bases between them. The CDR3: CATSDSRTGYGYTF. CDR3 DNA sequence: TGTGCCACCAGTGATTCCAGAACGGGCTATGGCTACACCTTC.

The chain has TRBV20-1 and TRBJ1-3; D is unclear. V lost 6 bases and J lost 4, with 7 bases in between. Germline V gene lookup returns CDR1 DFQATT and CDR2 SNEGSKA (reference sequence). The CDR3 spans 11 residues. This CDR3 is CSALKGNTIYF. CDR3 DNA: TGCAGTGCCCTAAAGGGAAACACCATATATTTT.

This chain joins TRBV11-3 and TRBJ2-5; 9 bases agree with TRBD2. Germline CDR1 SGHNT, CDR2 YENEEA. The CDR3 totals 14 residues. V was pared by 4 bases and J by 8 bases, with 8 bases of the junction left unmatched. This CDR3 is CASSSLAGSSTQYF. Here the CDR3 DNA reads TGTGCCAGCAGCTCTCTAGCGGGATCGTCAACCCAGTACTTC. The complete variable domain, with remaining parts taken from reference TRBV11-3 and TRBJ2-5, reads EAGVVQSPRYKIIEKKQPVAFWCNPISGHNTLYWYLQNLGQGPELLIRYENEEAVDDSQLPKDRFSAERLKGVDSTLKIQPAELGDSAVYLCASSSLAGSSTQYFGPGTRLLVL.